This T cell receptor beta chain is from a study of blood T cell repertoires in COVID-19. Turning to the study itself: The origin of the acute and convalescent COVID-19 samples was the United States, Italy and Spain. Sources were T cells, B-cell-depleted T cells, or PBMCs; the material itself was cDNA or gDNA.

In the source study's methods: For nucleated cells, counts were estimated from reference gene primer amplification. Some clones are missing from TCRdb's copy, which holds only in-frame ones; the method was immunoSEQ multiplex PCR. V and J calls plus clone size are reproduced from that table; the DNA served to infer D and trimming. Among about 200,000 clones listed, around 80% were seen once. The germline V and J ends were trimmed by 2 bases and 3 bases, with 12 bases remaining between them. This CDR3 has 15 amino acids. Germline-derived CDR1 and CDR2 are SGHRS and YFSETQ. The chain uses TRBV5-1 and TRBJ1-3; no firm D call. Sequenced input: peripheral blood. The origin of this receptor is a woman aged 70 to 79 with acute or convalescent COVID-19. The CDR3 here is CASSLTPGGGNTIYF. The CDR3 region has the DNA TGCGCCAGCAGCTTAACTCCCGGAGGTGGAAACACCATATATTTT.